This T cell receptor beta chain was sequenced in a study of blood T cells in healthy people across ages. A J-beta primer mix and a sample-barcoded 5' primer were used in a second PCR of roughly 6 to 12 cycles. The authors tagged each cDNA molecule using a template-switch adaptor with 12 random nucleotides. One entry per CDR3 protein, called by TCRdb with MiXCR from the 5' RACE reads. There are around 900,000 distinct CDR3 sequences in the sample; around 28% occur only once, and around a sixth lies in the top ten. Researchers collected approximately 9.5 milliliters of peripheral blood from every single donor. This clonotype came up a few times. Germline values: CDR1 SNHLY, CDR2 FYNNEI. V was pared by 7 bases and J by 1 base, with 12 bases of the junction left unmatched. CDR3 size: 17 residues.

This sequence joins TRBV2 and TRBJ1-5, with 8 positions matching TRBD1. The clonotype originates from a woman older than 75 in good health. The sequenced material came from blood. The CDR3 coding sequence is TGTGCCAGCAACCCGGACAGGGAAAGTAAGAGCAATCAGCCCCAGCATTTT. It specifies CASNPDRESKSNQPQHF. Together with reference TRBV2 and TRBJ1-5, the CDR3 gives the full variable domain: EPEVTQTPSHQVTQMGQEVILRCVPISNHLYFYWYRQILGQKVEFLVSFYNNEISEKSEIFDDQFSVERPDGSNFTLKIRSTKLEDSAMYFCASNPDRESKSNQPQHFGDGTRLSIL.